This T cell receptor (beta chain) is drawn from a study of tumor-infiltrating lymphocytes in primary liver carcinoma. This CDR3 has 15 residues. Germline CDR1 reads MDHEN; CDR2 reads SYDVKM. V trimming: 5 bases; J trimming: 2 bases; junction bases outside the gene matches: 9. A note on this clonotype: A read error may explain this, as a much larger clone is one base away.

The template, 450 to 650 ng total RNA, yielded TCR beta cDNA made with a constant-region primer. TCR beta libraries came from three nested multiplex PCR rounds using slightly modified ARM-PCR. Use of TRBV1-TRBV30 forward primers with a C-beta reverse primer characterized the first two PCR rounds, which lasted around 10 cycles each. Each CDR3 protein is one row after TCRdb ran MiXCR on the multiplex PCR reads. The table shows some 100,000 distinct CDR3 sequences, with approximately 70% occurring only once. Taking roughly 18-32 mg of unsorted bulk tissue, the authors co-extracted RNA and DNA. Specimen: liver tumor tissue from sampling region 2. Subset: tumor region T2, inferior pole. The chain uses TRBV28 and TRBJ2-7; 7 nucleotides agree with TRBD1. The TCR was taken from a woman in her sixties or seventies with primary liver carcinoma and hepatitis B virus infection. As DNA, the CDR3 is TGTGCCAGCAGTGCGCCCGGGACAGCCGCCTACGAGCAGTACTTC. It codes for CASSAPGTAAYEQYF.